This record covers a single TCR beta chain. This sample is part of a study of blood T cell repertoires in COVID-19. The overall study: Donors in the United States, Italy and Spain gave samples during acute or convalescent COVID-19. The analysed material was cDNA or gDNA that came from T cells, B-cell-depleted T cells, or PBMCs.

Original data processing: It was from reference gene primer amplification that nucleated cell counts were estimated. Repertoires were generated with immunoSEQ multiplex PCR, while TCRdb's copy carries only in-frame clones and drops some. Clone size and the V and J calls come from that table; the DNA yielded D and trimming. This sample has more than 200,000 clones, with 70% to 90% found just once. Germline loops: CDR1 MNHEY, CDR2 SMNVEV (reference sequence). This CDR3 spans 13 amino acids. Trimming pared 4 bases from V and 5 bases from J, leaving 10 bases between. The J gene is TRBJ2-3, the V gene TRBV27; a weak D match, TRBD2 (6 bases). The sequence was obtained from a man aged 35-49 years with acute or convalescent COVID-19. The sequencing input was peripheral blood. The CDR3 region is CASSYGGIDTQYF. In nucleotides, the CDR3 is TGTGCCAGCAGTTACGGGGGTATAGATACGCAGTATTTT.